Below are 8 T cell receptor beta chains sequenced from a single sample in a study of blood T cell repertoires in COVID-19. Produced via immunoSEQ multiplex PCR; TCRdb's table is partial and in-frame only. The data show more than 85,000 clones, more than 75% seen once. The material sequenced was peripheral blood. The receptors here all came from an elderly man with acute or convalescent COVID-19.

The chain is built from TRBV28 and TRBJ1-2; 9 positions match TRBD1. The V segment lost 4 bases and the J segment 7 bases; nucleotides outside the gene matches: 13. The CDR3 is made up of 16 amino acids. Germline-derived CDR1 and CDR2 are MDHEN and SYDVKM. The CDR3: CASSSPGTGRASGYTF. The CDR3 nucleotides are TGTGCCAGCAGTTCCCCTGGGACAGGGCGTGCTAGTGGCTACACCTTC.

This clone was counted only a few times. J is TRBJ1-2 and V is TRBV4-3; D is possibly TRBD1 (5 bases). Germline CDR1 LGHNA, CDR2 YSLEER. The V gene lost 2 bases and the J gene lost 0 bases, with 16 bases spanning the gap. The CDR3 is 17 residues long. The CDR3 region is CASSQTPRGGANYGYTF. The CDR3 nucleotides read TGCGCCAGCAGCCAAACTCCCCGGGGGGGAGCTAACTATGGCTACACCTTC.

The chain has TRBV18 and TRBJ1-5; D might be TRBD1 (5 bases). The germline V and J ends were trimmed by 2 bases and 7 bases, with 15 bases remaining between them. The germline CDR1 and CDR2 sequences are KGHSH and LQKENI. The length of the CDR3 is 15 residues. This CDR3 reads CASSPKAQGEQPQHF. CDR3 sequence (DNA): TGTGCCAGCTCACCAAAAGCTCAGGGTGAGCAGCCCCAGCATTTT.

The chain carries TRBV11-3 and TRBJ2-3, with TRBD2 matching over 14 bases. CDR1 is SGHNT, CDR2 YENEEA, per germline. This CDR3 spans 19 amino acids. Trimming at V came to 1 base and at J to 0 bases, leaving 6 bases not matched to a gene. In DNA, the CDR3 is TGTGCCAGCAGCTTAGGACTAGCGGGAGGGCCGAGGAGCACAGATACGCAGTATTTT. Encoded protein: CASSLGLAGGPRSTDTQYF.

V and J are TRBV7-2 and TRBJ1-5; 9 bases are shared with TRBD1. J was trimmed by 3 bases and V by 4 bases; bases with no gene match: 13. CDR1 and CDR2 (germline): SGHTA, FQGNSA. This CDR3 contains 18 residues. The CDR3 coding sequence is TGTGCCAGCAGCTCTGCCGGGACAGGGTCTAGGAACAATCAGCCCCAGCATTTT. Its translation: CASSSAGTGSRNNQPQHF.

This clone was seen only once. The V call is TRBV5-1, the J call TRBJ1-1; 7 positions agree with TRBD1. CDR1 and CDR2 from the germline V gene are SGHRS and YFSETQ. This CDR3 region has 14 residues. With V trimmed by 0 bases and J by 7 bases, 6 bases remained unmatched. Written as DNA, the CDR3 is TGCGCCAGCAGCTTGGGGACAGGCGTAGTTGAAGCTTTCTTT. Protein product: CASSLGTGVVEAFF.

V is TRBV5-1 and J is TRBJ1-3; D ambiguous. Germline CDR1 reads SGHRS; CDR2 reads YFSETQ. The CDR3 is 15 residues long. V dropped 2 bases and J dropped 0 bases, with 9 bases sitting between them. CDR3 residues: CASSFGLLSGNTIYF. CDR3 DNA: TGCGCCAGCAGCTTTGGACTGCTCTCTGGAAACACCATATATTTT.

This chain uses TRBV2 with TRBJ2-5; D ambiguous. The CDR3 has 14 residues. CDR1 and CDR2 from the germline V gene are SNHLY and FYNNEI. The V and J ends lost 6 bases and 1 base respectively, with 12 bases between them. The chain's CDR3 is CASSSSQVQETQYF. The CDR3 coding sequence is TGTGCCAGCAGCTCTTCCCAGGTCCAAGAGACCCAGTACTTC.